The T cell receptor beta chain described here comes from a study of blood T cells in healthy people across ages. Ranging in age from about 6 to 95, the donors were healthy Caucasian individuals from Russia. Then a second PCR, running roughly 7 to 11 cycles, was carried out with a sample-barcoded 5' primer and a J-beta primer mix. TCRdb redid the calling of the 5' RACE reads with MiXCR, one entry per CDR3 protein. In the table there are more than 1 million distinct CDR3 sequences, around 45% of which are singletons. This CDR3 is built from 14 residues. V lost 0 bases to trimming and J lost 4 bases, with 9 bases between them. Germline CDR1 reads DFQATT; CDR2 reads SNEGSKA (reference sequence).

The sample taken for sequencing was blood. The V gene is TRBV20-1, the J gene TRBJ1-4; D perhaps matches TRBD1 (5 bases). The sequence came from a woman in her sixties or seventies in good health. The DNA for the CDR3 is TGCAGTGCTAGAGAGGGCGGGGGTAATGAAAAACTGTTTTTT. This translates into CSAREGGGNEKLFF.